One sample yielded the 21 T cell receptor beta chains listed below, sequenced in a study of immune cell composition in non-small cell lung cancer (dated by TCRdb to about 2017). Library preparation employed the immunoSEQ multiplex PCR assay. TCRdb limited this immuneACCESS table to in-frame rearrangements with V and J called. A share of clones is missing; checked studies link under half to unresolved V genes, and the rest is unexplained. Within this sample are 2,500 to 3,500 clones, with more than 65% of them counted one time only. Together, the top ten hold 36% of the sample. Sequenced: lung tumor tissue. All receptors come from a human donor with non-small cell lung cancer.

The chain joins TRBV11-3 to TRBJ1-1, with D unclear. Trimming left V 1 base short and J 0 bases short, with 9 bases between. Germline CDR1 SGHNT, CDR2 YENEEA. The length of the CDR3 is 15 residues. The CDR3 DNA reads TGTGCCAGCAGCTTAGTTGGAGCCTTGAACACTGAAGCTTTCTTT. Translation: CASSLVGALNTEAFF.

The genes are TRBV11-3 and TRBJ2-5; 7 bases line up with TRBD1. From germline, CDR1 is SGHNT and CDR2 YENEEA. Trimming took 0 bases from V and 4 from J; bases not matched to a gene: 2. The CDR3 contains 14 residues. The CDR3 loop is CASSLENRGETQYF. CDR3 coding DNA: TGTGCCAGCAGCTTAGAAAACAGGGGAGAGACCCAGTACTTC.

This chain links TRBV2 with TRBJ1-4, with 8 bases matching TRBD1. V was pared by 6 bases and J by 2 bases, with 8 bases of the junction left unmatched. CDR3 length: 16 amino acids. CDR1 is SNHLY, CDR2 FYNNEI, per germline. CDR3 coding DNA: TGTGCCAGCAGGTCCGGGACAGGCCGCACTAATGAAAAACTGTTTTTT. It yields the protein CASRSGTGRTNEKLFF.

The chain is built from TRBV6-6 and TRBJ1-1; D gene uncertain. The CDR3 runs 14 residues. Between the trimmed V and J ends, which lost 4 bases and 11 bases, there was a span of 20 bases. CDR1 is MNHNY, CDR2 SVGAGI, per germline (reference sequence). CDR3 protein: CASSFLRQKEVAFF. The DNA of the CDR3 is TGTGCCAGCAGTTTTCTTCGGCAAAAGGAGGTGGCTTTCTTT.

The genes are TRBV19 and TRBJ2-3, with 7 nucleotides matching TRBD2. CDR1 and CDR2 (germline): LNHDA, SQIVND (reference sequence). This CDR3 contains 14 residues. V dropped 6 bases and J dropped 0; count of bases not matched to a gene: 3. The CDR3 is CASRRAGSTDTQYF. The CDR3 DNA reads TGTGCCAGTAGAAGAGCGGGAAGCACAGATACGCAGTATTTT. The variable domain in full, completed from reference TRBV19 and TRBJ2-3, reads DGGITQSPKYLFRKEGQNVTLSCEQNLNHDAMYWYRQDPGQGLRLIYYSQIVNDFQKGDIAEGYSVSREKKESFPLTVTSAQKNPTAFYLCASRRAGSTDTQYFGPGTRLTVL.

The rearrangement joins TRBV7-8 to TRBJ1-2, with D possibly TRBD1 on 5 matching bases. Trimming removed 1 base at V and 4 bases at J, with 16 bases between. Per germline, CDR1 SGHVS and CDR2 FQNEAQ. The CDR3 length is 16 residues. The CDR3, as DNA: TGTGCCAGCAGCTTAGGGAGGGGTCCCGTTATCTATGGCTACACCTTC. This codes for CASSLGRGPVIYGYTF.

This clone is labeled as large (0.1 to 1%). Other nucleotide sequences from this sample produce the same CDR3. V is TRBV9 and J is TRBJ2-1, with a possible D match to TRBD1 (6 bases). The ends were cut back, 3 bases at V and 4 bases at J, with 11 bases in the middle. The V gene's germline CDR1 is SGDLS and CDR2 YYNGEE. The CDR3 length is 14 residues. In DNA form, the CDR3 reads TGTGCCAGCAGCGGTGGACAGACTTACAATGAGCAGTTCTTC. Protein sequence: CASSGGQTYNEQFF.

V gene TRBV6-5 combines with J gene TRBJ1-2, with D tentatively TRBD1 (5 bases). The CDR3 covers 14 residues. Between the trimmed V and J ends, which lost 6 bases and 6 bases, there was a span of 17 bases. Germline lookup yields CDR1 MNHEY and CDR2 SVGAGI. The CDR3 region has the DNA TGTGCCAGCAGAAAGGGCAGGGCAAACCATGGCTACACCTTC. Translation gives CASRKGRANHGYTF.

The CDR3 coding sequence is TGTGCCAGCAGTGAGTCGACAGGCCCGAATTCACCCCTCCACTTT. Translated: CASSESTGPNSPLHF. This chain links TRBV6-1 with TRBJ1-6, with D possibly TRBD1 on 6 matching bases. The CDR3 has 15 amino acids. The germline CDR1 and CDR2 sequences are MNHNS and SASEGT. Trimming removed 3 bases at V and 7 bases at J, with 13 bases between.

The chain has TRBV7-8 and TRBJ2-2; tentatively, D is TRBD1 (6 bases). The V gene's germline CDR1 is SGHVS and CDR2 FQNEAQ. The CDR3 is 14 amino acids. V was shortened by 0 bases and J by 6 bases, with 8 bases between the two germline ends. This chain's CDR3 is CASSLAAGAGELFF. DNA of the CDR3: TGTGCCAGCAGCTTAGCGGCAGGGGCCGGGGAGCTGTTTTTT.

This clone appeared a few times. The gene calls are TRBV5-6 and TRBJ2-7; D is unclear. Germline V gene lookup returns CDR1 SGHDT and CDR2 YYEEEE. Trimming left V 6 bases short and J 2 bases short, with 15 bases between. CDR3 length: 14 residues. CDR3 amino acids: CASTQSIRTYEQYF. The CDR3 nucleotides are TGTGCCAGCACCCAATCTATTCGAACCTACGAGCAGTACTTC.

This clone came up once. The genes are TRBV28 and TRBJ1-2, with unresolved D. Trimming took 3 bases from V and 4 from J, leaving 12 bases between them. The CDR3 runs to 14 residues. Germline CDR1 MDHEN, CDR2 SYDVKM. CDR3 DNA sequence: TGTGCCAGCAGTTTCCAAGGAGTCCCCTATGGCTACACCTTC. Translated, it gives CASSFQGVPYGYTF.

The J gene is TRBJ2-2, the V gene TRBV5-1, with D possibly being TRBD1 (6 bases). Between the trimmed V and J ends, which lost 7 bases and 0 bases, there was a span of 10 bases. CDR1 is SGHRS and CDR2 is YFSETQ in the germline V gene. This CDR3 contains 14 residues. The CDR3 DNA is TGCGCCAGCCGGACAGCCACGAACACCGGGGAGCTGTTTTTT. Protein product: CASRTATNTGELFF.

This chain connects TRBV16 to TRBJ1-2; TRBD1 agrees at 9 bases. CDR1 is KGHSY and CDR2 is FQNENV in the germline V gene. The CDR3 extends over 13 amino acids. V dropped 0 bases and J dropped 7; count of bases not matched to a gene: 0. CDR3 sequence: CASSQSGQGGYTF. In DNA form, the CDR3 reads TGTGCCAGCAGCCAATCGGGACAGGGTGGCTACACCTTC.

The rearrangement links TRBV7-9 to TRBJ2-6; TRBD2 is a possible D gene (5 bases). This CDR3 spans 16 amino acids. Germline values: CDR1 SEHNR, CDR2 FQNEAQ (reference sequence). Trimming pared 4 bases from V and 3 bases from J, leaving 13 bases between. CDR3 loop: CASSSNRGSGANVLTF. CDR3 bases: TGTGCCAGCAGCTCCAACCGGGGTAGTGGGGCCAACGTCCTGACTTTC.

This clone ranks as large (0.1 to 1%). The J gene is TRBJ2-3, the V gene TRBV4-2; TRBD2 might be the D (5 bases). Trimming stripped 0 bases from V and 4 bases from J, with 5 bases between. The CDR3 loop spans 13 amino acids. CDR1 is LGHNA, CDR2 YNFKEQ, per germline. CDR3 nucleotides: TGTGCCAGCAGCCAAGACGGGGCAGATACGCAGTATTTT. Translating it yields CASSQDGADTQYF.

This chain uses TRBV7-6 with TRBJ1-1, with 10 bases fitting TRBD1. Trimming took 2 bases from V and 3 from J; bases not matched to a gene: 3. This CDR3 has 15 amino acids. Germline CDR1 reads SGHVS; CDR2 reads FNYEAQ. CDR3 residues: CASSLRGQGYTEAFF. In nucleotides, the CDR3 is TGTGCCAGCAGCTTACGGGGACAGGGGTACACTGAAGCTTTCTTT.

This chain uses TRBV7-9 with TRBJ2-1, with 14 bases identical to TRBD2. There are 17 residues in the CDR3. Unmatched junction bases numbered 9, after V lost 4 bases and J lost 7 bases. Germline values: CDR1 SEHNR, CDR2 FQNEAQ (reference sequence). The CDR3 DNA reads as TGTGCCAGCAGCTCCCCCGGACTAGCGGGGGGAACGAATGAGCAGTTCTTC. Its protein product is CASSSPGLAGGTNEQFF.

This chain links TRBV11-3 with TRBJ2-7; no clear D gene. Trimming removed 0 bases from V and 2 bases from J, with 5 bases in between. Germline V gives CDR1 SGHNT, CDR2 YENEEA. This CDR3 has 13 residues. This CDR3 reads CASSLDSTYEQYF. The CDR3 nucleotides read TGTGCCAGCAGCTTAGACAGTACCTACGAGCAGTACTTC.

In the case of this clone: Given a far larger clone just one base away, this is likely a sequencing read error. Within the sample, other DNA sequences also encode this same CDR3. The chain uses TRBV4-1 and TRBJ2-3, with D tentatively TRBD2 (5 bases). V was trimmed by 0 bases and J by 4 bases, leaving 5 bases between them. The CDR3 runs to 13 residues. Germline V gives CDR1 MGHRA, CDR2 YSYEKL. The CDR3 reads CASSQDGADTQYF. CDR3 nucleotides: TGCGCCAGCAGCCAAGACGGGGCAGATACGCAGTATTTT.

This rearrangement joins TRBV18 to TRBJ1-5; TRBD1 matches at 7 bases. The CDR3 runs 15 residues. J lost 5 bases, V lost 1 base, and 5 bases had no gene match. Germline CDR1 is KGHSH and CDR2 is LQKENI. The CDR3 region has the DNA TGTGCCAGCTCACCACGACAGGGAGAGGATCAGCCCCAGCATTTT. As protein: CASSPRQGEDQPQHF.